One sample yielded the 26 T cell receptor beta chains listed below, sequenced in a study of cytomegalovirus exposure and HLA in healthy donors. Primers included in the PCR were 60 Vbeta and 13 Jbeta primers. Sequenced by immunoSEQ multiplex PCR; TCRdb stores in-frame clones only, minus some. The data contain 200,000 or so clones, approximately 70% of them singletons. The sample consisted of PBMCs. Receptors originate from a man between 40 and 49 years old in good health and CMV-seropositive.

The chain links TRBV9 to TRBJ2-2, with TRBD2 as a possible D gene (6 bases). The V gene's germline CDR1 is SGDLS and CDR2 YYNGEE. The CDR3 runs 15 residues. The ends were cut back, 5 bases at V and 4 bases at J, with 15 bases in the middle. CDR3 sequence (DNA): TGTGCCAGCAGTTCAGTAGACGGGGGCACCGGGGAGCTGTTTTTT. This gives the protein CASSSVDGGTGELFF.

Of note for this clone: The junction differs from germline at one of its ends, possibly a read error. The chain carries TRBV7-9 and TRBJ2-2; D uncertain. This CDR3 contains 13 residues. The V gene's germline CDR1 is SEHNR and CDR2 FQNEAQ (reference sequence). CDR3 nucleotide sequence: TGTTCCAGCAGCTCCCGGTTCGACGGGGAGCTGTTTTTT. Translation gives CSSSSRFDGELFF.

The chain has TRBV27 and TRBJ1-4; D remains ambiguous. The CDR3 has 14 amino acids. Germline V gives CDR1 MNHEY, CDR2 SMNVEV (reference sequence). The V end was cut by 5 bases, the J end by 7 bases, with 14 bases between. The CDR3 region has the DNA TGTGCCAGCAGTCTCAGGTCTGGGTTTGAAAAACTGTTTTTT. Encoded protein: CASSLRSGFEKLFF.

This clone has only a few counts. The chain couples TRBV6-6 to TRBJ1-1; 8 bases fit TRBD1. The CDR3 contains 14 residues. Germline CDR1 is MNHNY and CDR2 is SVGAGI (reference sequence). V shed 7 bases, J shed 5 bases, and the junction held 9 bases outside the gene matches. CDR3 nucleotide sequence: TGTGCCAGCATCCCTGGACAGGGTGCGACTGAAGCTTTCTTT. Protein: CASIPGQGATEAFF.

With respect to this clone: Relative to the germline gene, one junction end is altered; a read error may explain this. This chain links TRBV28 with TRBJ2-7; TRBD2 might be the D (6 bases). The germline V gene encodes CDR1 MDHEN and CDR2 SYDVKM. CDR3 size: 11 residues. The CDR3 spells CASSAGTPALF. In DNA form, the CDR3 reads TGTGCCAGCAGTGCCGGGACTCCGGCACTCTTC.

The rearrangement uses TRBV6-1 and TRBJ2-1, with D perhaps TRBD1 (5 bases). Trimming cost V 3 bases and J 4 bases, with 16 bases left between them. The length of the CDR3 is 16 residues. From germline, CDR1 is MNHNS and CDR2 SASEGT. CDR3 residues: CASSDNRRREYNEQFF. In DNA, the CDR3 is TGTGCCAGCAGTGACAACCGTCGCAGGGAATACAATGAGCAGTTCTTC.

V gene TRBV28 combines with J gene TRBJ2-2, with 9 bases matching TRBD2. V shed 7 bases and J 7 bases; nucleotides not matched to a gene: 13. This CDR3 is built from 16 residues. CDR1 is MDHEN, CDR2 SYDVKM, per germline. Here the CDR3 DNA reads TGTGCCAGCAACCAGCGGGGGGCCGGCCGCAACGGGGAGCTGTTTTTT. Translated: CASNQRGAGRNGELFF.

This chain links TRBV19 with TRBJ2-6, with 7 bases identical to TRBD1. The CDR3 has 15 amino acids. J gave up 4 bases and V 3 bases, and 3 bases lay outside the gene matches. Germline V CDR1 and CDR2: LNHDA, SQIVND (reference sequence). The CDR3 protein is CASSIGTAGANVLTF. DNA of the CDR3: TGTGCCAGTAGTATCGGGACAGCCGGGGCCAACGTCCTGACTTTC.

The J gene is TRBJ1-1, the V gene TRBV4-1; D remains ambiguous. The CDR3 length is 13 residues. V was cut by 6 bases and J by 0 bases, with 8 bases left in between. Germline V gene lookup returns CDR1 MGHRA and CDR2 YSYEKL. This chain's CDR3 is CASRHQVNTEAFF. CDR3 coding DNA: TGCGCCAGCAGACACCAGGTGAACACTGAAGCTTTCTTT.

The CDR3: CASSPRTGNTEAFF. DNA of the CDR3: TGCGCCAGCAGCCCACGGACAGGGAACACTGAAGCTTTCTTT. V is TRBV5-1 and J is TRBJ1-1; TRBD1 matches at 7 bases. Germline CDR1 reads SGHRS; CDR2 reads YFSETQ. There are 14 residues in the CDR3. Trimming removed 4 bases from V and 1 base from J; junction bases left unmatched: 4. The full variable domain, in which reference TRBV5-1 and TRBJ1-1 provide the parts outside the CDR3, is KAGVTQTPRYLIKTRGQQVTLSCSPISGHRSVSWYQQTPGQGLQFLFEYFSETQRNKGNFPGRFSGRQFSNSRSEMNVSTLELGDSALYLCASSPRTGNTEAFFGQGTRLTVV.

This clone was counted only a few times. The chain is built from TRBV5-1 and TRBJ1-6; D is possibly TRBD1 (6 bases). Germline CDR1 reads SGHRS; CDR2 reads YFSETQ. Trimming cost V 5 bases and J 7 bases, with 16 bases left between them. The CDR3 extends over 15 amino acids. The CDR3 nucleotides read TGCGCCAGCAGAAGCAGGGGAGACGGGAATTCACCCCTCCACTTT. Protein: CASRSRGDGNSPLHF.

The CDR3 DNA is TGTGCCAGCAGCCGGGGAGGCGGGGGCACAGATACGCAGTATTTT. It encodes CASSRGGGGTDTQYF. The chain links TRBV5-4 to TRBJ2-3; possible D gene TRBD2, 6 bases. The CDR3 runs to 15 residues. V was pared by 4 bases and J by 1 base, with 13 bases between. Per germline, CDR1 SGHNT and CDR2 YYREEE (reference sequence). The full variable domain, in which reference TRBV5-4 and TRBJ2-3 provide the parts outside the CDR3, is ETGVTQSPTHLIKTRGQQVTLRCSSQSGHNTVSWYQQALGQGPQFIFQYYREEENGRGNFPPRFSGLQFPNYSSELNVNALELDDSALYLCASSRGGGGTDTQYFGPGTRLTVL.

This chain uses TRBV6-5 with TRBJ2-7; 10 nucleotides line up with TRBD2. The CDR3 is made up of 13 amino acids. The J segment lost 2 bases and the V segment lost 6 bases, leaving 1 base of the junction unmatched. CDR1 is MNHEY, CDR2 SVGAGI, per germline. In nucleotides, the CDR3 is TGTGCCAGCAGAACTAGCGGGGCCTACGAGCAGTACTTC. Encoded protein: CASRTSGAYEQYF.

CDR3 sequence reads: CASSLGGVGLNSPLHF. CDR3 bases: TGTGCCAGCAGCTTAGGGGGAGTCGGTTTAAATTCACCCCTCCACTTT. The chain joins TRBV7-9 to TRBJ1-6; D not certain. The CDR3 loop spans 16 amino acids. V shed 1 base and J shed 7 bases, with 14 bases lying between them. The germline gives CDR1 SEHNR, CDR2 FQNEAQ (reference sequence).

The V and J genes are TRBV5-8 and TRBJ1-5; no firm D call. The CDR3 consists of 14 residues. The ends were cut back, 5 bases at V and 2 bases at J, with 11 bases in the middle. CDR1 and CDR2 from the germline V gene are SGHTS and YDEGEE. The CDR3 here is CASRPGLGNQPQHF. The CDR3 region has the DNA TGTGCCAGCAGACCCGGACTGGGCAATCAGCCCCAGCATTTT.

The chain has TRBV2 and TRBJ1-4; TRBD1 aligns across 9 bases. Germline assignment: CDR1 SNHLY and CDR2 FYNNEI. After removal of 3 bases from V and 5 bases from J, the junction contained 1 base not matched to a gene. The CDR3 covers 14 residues. CDR3 nucleotides: TGTGCCAGCAGTGACGGGACAGGGAATGAAAAACTGTTTTTT. Translated: CASSDGTGNEKLFF.

The rearrangement joins TRBV7-7 to TRBJ2-2; D possibly corresponds to TRBD1 (5 bases). The V gene lost 2 bases and the J gene lost 4 bases, with 14 bases spanning the gap. Germline V gene data show CDR1 as SSHAT and CDR2 as FNYEAQ (reference sequence). The CDR3 length is 16 residues. The CDR3 loop is CASSLNDIRVTGELFF. The CDR3 nucleotides read TGTGCCAGCAGCTTAAACGATATCAGGGTCACCGGGGAGCTGTTTTTT.

V and J are TRBV2 and TRBJ1-2; D not resolved. CDR3 size: 13 residues. V gave up 3 bases and J gave up 6 bases, with 11 bases separating them. Germline V gene data show CDR1 as SNHLY and CDR2 as FYNNEI. The CDR3 DNA sequence: TGTGCCAGCAGTGATTATGGTCAGGATGGCTACACCTTC. Protein: CASSDYGQDGYTF.

This CDR3 is CASSQTGVYGYTF. CDR3 bases: TGCGCCAGCAGCCAAACAGGGGTCTATGGCTACACCTTC. V usage is TRBV4-1 and J usage is TRBJ1-2, with 7 bases matching TRBD1. The CDR3 extends over 13 amino acids. Germline-derived CDR1 and CDR2 are MGHRA and YSYEKL. With 2 bases clipped from V and 4 bases from J, the junction kept 1 base outside the gene matches.

The chain links TRBV11-3 to TRBJ2-7; TRBD1 aligns across 8 bases. The V gene end was trimmed by 4 bases and the J gene end by 0 bases; junction bases not matched to a gene: 11. CDR1 is SGHNT, CDR2 YENEEA, per germline. The CDR3 runs to 17 residues. Written as DNA, the CDR3 is TGTGCCAGCAGCTCAGGACAGGGCCGAAGCGGCTCCTACGAGCAGTACTTC. Translation: CASSSGQGRSGSYEQYF.

This chain links TRBV15 with TRBJ1-1, with D uncertain. Germline loops: CDR1 LNHNV, CDR2 YYDKDF (reference sequence). Trimming pared 5 bases from V and 2 bases from J, leaving 9 bases between. There are 13 residues in the CDR3. In nucleotides, the CDR3 is TGTGCCACCAGCGAGGGCGGAAACACTGAAGCTTTCTTT. It translates to CATSEGGNTEAFF.

The J gene is TRBJ2-7, the V gene TRBV4-1, with 8 bases matching TRBD1. The length of the CDR3 is 15 residues. The J segment lost 6 bases and the V segment lost 4 bases, leaving 11 bases of the junction unmatched. Germline V gene data show CDR1 as MGHRA and CDR2 as YSYEKL. CDR3 nucleotides: TGCGCCAGCAGCCGAGAAGACAGGGGTCGGTTCGAGCAGTACTTC. It codes for CASSREDRGRFEQYF.

About this clone: This same CDR3 is encoded by further DNA sequences in the sample. The chain employs TRBV13 and TRBJ2-7, with TRBD1 identical over 10 bases. CDR1 and CDR2 from the germline V gene are PRHDT and FYEKMQ (reference sequence). This CDR3 contains 15 residues. The J segment lost 4 bases and the V segment lost 6 bases, leaving 9 bases of the junction unmatched. The CDR3 DNA sequence: TGTGCCAGCAGTCCCGAAGGGACAGGGGTTTACGAGCAGTACTTC. Protein product: CASSPEGTGVYEQYF.

This clone was seen a handful of times. This CDR3 reads CASSARGQGVSPLHF. CDR3 sequence (DNA): TGTGCCAGCAGTGCAAGGGGACAGGGGGTTTCACCCCTCCACTTT. This rearrangement joins TRBV2 to TRBJ1-6; 11 nucleotides match TRBD1. Germline loops: CDR1 SNHLY, CDR2 FYNNEI. Trimming took 4 bases from V and 9 from J; bases not matched to a gene: 5. The CDR3 consists of 15 residues.

V gene TRBV12-5 combines with J gene TRBJ1-2; tentatively, D is TRBD1 (5 bases). The CDR3 runs 15 residues. V was trimmed by 0 bases and J by 7 bases, leaving 15 bases between them. CDR1 and CDR2 from the germline V gene are LGHNT and FRNRAP. CDR3 sequence reads: CASGLVLGGEGGYTF. In DNA form, the CDR3 reads TGTGCTAGTGGTTTGGTACTCGGGGGGGAGGGTGGCTACACCTTC.

The V gene is TRBV7-8, the J gene TRBJ2-5; D is undetermined. Germline CDR1 reads SGHVS; CDR2 reads FQNEAQ. The CDR3 totals 14 residues. Trimming cost V 5 bases and J 2 bases, with 12 bases left between them. CDR3 in DNA: TGTGCCAGCAGCCCCGACACATCACAAGAGACCCAGTACTTC. Its translation is CASSPDTSQETQYF. The complete variable domain, with remaining parts taken from reference TRBV7-8 and TRBJ2-5, reads GAGVSQSPRYKVAKRGQDVALRCDPISGHVSLFWYQQALGQGPEFLTYFQNEAQLDKSGLPSDRFFAERPEGSVSTLKIQRTQQEDSAVYLCASSPDTSQETQYFGPGTRLLVL.